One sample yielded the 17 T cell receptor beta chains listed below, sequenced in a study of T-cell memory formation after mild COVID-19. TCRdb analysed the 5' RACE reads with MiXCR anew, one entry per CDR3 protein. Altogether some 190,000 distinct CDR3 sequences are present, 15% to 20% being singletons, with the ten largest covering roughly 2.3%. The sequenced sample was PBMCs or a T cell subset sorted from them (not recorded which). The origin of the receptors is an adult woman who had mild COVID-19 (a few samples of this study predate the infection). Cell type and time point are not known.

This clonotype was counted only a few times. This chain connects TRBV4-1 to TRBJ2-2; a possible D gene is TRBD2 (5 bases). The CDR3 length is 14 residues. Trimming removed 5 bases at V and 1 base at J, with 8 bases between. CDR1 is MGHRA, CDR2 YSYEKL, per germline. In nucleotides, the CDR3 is TGCGCCAGCAGCATCGGGGAGAACACCGGGGAGCTGTTTTTT. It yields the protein CASSIGENTGELFF.

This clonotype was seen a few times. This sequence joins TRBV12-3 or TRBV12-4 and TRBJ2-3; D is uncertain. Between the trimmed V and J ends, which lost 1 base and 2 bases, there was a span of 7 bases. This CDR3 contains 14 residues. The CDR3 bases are TGTGCCAGCAGTTTAGGTCGGACCACAGATACGCAGTATTTT. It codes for CASSLGRTTDTQYF.

The CDR3 reads CSVTGTLAYEQYF. CDR3 sequence (DNA): TGCAGCGTAACCGGGACACTGGCCTACGAGCAGTACTTC. The chain employs TRBV29-1 and TRBJ2-7; TRBD1 might be the D (6 bases). The germline V gene has CDR1 SQVTM and CDR2 ANQGSEA. The length of the CDR3 is 13 residues. V gave up 6 bases and J gave up 2 bases, with 14 bases separating them.

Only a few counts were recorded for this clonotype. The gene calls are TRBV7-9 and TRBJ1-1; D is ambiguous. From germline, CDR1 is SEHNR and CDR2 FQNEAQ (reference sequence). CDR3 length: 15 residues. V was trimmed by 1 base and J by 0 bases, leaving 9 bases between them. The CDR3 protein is CASSLGKGLNTEAFF. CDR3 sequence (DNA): TGTGCCAGCAGCTTAGGAAAAGGTTTGAACACTGAAGCTTTCTTT.

The DNA for the CDR3 is TGTGCCAGCCGAGAAGCTCTTCGCACAGATACGCAGTATTTT. It codes for CASREALRTDTQYF. The chain employs TRBV7-2 and TRBJ2-3; no clear D gene. Germline V CDR1 and CDR2: SGHTA, FQGNSA. The V and J ends lost 8 bases and 1 base respectively, with 13 bases between them. CDR3 size: 14 residues.

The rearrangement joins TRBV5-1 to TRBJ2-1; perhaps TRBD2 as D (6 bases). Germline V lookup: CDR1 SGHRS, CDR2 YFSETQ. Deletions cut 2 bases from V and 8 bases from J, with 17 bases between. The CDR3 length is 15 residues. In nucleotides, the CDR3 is TGCGCCAGCAGCTTCTCTAGCGCTCGGGGAGATGAGCAGTTCTTC. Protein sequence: CASSFSSARGDEQFF.

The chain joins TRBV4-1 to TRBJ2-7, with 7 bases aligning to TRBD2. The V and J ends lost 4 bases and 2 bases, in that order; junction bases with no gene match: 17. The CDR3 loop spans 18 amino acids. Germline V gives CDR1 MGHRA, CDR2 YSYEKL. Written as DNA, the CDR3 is TGCGCCAGCAGCCTAACCTACCCATGGGGGGGGGTTCCCTACGAGCAGTACTTC. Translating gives CASSLTYPWGGVPYEQYF.

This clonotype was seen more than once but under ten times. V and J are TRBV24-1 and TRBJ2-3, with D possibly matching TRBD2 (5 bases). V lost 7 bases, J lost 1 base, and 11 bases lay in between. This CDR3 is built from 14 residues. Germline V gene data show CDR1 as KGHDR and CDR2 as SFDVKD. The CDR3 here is CATSAEGRTDTQYF. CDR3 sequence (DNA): TGTGCCACCAGCGCTGAGGGCCGCACAGATACGCAGTATTTT.

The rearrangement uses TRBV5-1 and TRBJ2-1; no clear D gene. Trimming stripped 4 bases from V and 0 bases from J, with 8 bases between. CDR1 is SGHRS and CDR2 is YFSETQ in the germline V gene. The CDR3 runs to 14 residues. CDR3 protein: CASSTRSSYNEQFF. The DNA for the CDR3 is TGCGCCAGCAGCACCAGGAGCTCCTACAATGAGCAGTTCTTC. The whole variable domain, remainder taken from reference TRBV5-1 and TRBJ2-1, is KAGVTQTPRYLIKTRGQQVTLSCSPISGHRSVSWYQQTPGQGLQFLFEYFSETQRNKGNFPGRFSGRQFSNSRSEMNVSTLELGDSALYLCASSTRSSYNEQFFGPGTRLTVL.

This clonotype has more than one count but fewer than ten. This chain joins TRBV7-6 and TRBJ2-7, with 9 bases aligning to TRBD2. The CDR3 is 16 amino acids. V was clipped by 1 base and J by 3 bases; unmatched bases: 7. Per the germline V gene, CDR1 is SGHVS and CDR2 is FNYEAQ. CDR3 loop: CASSLDVVAGDYEQYF. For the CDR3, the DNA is TGTGCCAGCAGCTTAGATGTGGTAGCGGGGGACTACGAGCAGTACTTC.

The CDR3 DNA is TGTGCCAGCAGTTTTAGCGGAATTCAGTACTTC. Translation: CASSFSGIQYF. The chain links TRBV6-2 or TRBV6-3 to TRBJ2-4; tentatively, D is TRBD2 (6 bases). V gave up 4 bases and J gave up 10 bases, with 8 bases separating them. The CDR3 is 11 amino acids. Germline CDR1 is MNHEY and CDR2 is SVGEGT.

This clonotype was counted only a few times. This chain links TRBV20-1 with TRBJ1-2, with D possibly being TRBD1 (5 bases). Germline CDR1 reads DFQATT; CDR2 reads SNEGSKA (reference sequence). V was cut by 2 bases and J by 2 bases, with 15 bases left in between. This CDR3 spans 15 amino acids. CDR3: CSARWDPKPNYGYTF. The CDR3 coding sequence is TGCAGTGCTAGATGGGACCCGAAGCCCAACTATGGCTACACCTTC.

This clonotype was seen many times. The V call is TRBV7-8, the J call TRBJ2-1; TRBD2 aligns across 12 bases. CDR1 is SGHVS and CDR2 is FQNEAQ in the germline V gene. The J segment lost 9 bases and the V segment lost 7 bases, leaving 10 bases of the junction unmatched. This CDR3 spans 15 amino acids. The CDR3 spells CASKDLAGGPSEQFF. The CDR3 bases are TGTGCCAGCAAGGATCTAGCGGGGGGGCCGAGTGAGCAGTTCTTC.

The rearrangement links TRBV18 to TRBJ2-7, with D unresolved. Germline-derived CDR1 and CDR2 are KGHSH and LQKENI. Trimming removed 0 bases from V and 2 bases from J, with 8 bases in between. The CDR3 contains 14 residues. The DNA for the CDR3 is TGTGCCAGCTCACCACCGGGAATTGCCTACGAGCAGTACTTC. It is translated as CASSPPGIAYEQYF.

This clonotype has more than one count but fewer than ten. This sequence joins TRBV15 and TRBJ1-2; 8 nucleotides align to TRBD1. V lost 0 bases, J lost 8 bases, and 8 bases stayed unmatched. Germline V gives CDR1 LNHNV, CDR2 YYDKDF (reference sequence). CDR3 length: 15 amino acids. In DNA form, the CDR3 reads TGTGCCACCAGCAGAGAACGACAGGGGCTCGGAGGCTACACCTTC. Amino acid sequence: CATSRERQGLGGYTF.

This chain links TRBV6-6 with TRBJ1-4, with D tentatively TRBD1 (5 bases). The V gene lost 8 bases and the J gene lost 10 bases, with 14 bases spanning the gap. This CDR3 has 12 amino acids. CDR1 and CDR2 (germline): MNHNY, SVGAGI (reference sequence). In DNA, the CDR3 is TGTGCCAGCGCGGAACGGCAGGGAAAACTGTTTTTT. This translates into CASAERQGKLFF.

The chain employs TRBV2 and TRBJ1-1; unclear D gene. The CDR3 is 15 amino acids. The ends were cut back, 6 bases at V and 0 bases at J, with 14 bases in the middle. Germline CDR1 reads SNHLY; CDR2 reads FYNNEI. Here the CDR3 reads CASRPSSSMNTEAFF. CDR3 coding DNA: TGTGCCAGCAGGCCCAGTAGTAGTATGAACACTGAAGCTTTCTTT.